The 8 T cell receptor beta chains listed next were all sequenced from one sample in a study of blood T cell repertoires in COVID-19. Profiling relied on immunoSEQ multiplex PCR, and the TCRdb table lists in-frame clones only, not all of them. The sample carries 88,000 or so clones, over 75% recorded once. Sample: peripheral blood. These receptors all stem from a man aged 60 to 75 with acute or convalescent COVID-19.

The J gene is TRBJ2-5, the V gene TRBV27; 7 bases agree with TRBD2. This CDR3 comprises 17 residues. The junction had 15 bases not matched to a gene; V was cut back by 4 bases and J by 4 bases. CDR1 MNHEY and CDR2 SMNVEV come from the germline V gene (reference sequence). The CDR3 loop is CASSSPGLAERGETQYF. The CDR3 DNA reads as TGTGCCAGCAGTTCGCCAGGGCTAGCGGAGAGGGGAGAGACCCAGTACTTC.

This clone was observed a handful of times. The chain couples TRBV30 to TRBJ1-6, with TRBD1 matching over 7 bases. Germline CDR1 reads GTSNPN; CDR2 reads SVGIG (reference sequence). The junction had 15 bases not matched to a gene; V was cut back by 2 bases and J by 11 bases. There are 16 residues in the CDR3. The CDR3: CAWSRITGAVGTPLHF. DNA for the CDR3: TGTGCCTGGAGTCGGATTACAGGGGCGGTAGGGACACCCCTCCACTTT.

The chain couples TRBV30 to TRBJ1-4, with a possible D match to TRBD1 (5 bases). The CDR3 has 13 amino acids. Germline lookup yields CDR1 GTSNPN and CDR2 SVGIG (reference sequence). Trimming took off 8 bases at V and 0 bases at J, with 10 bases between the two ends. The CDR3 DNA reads TGTGCCGGATCAGGGTCAACTAATGAAAAACTGTTTTTT. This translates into CAGSGSTNEKLFF. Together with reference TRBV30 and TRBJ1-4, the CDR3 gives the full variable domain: SQTIHQWPATLVQPVGSPLSLECTVEGTSNPNLYWYRQAAGRGLQLLFYSVGIGQISSEVPQNLSASRPQDRQFILSSKKLLLSDSGFYLCAGSGSTNEKLFFGSGTQLSVL.

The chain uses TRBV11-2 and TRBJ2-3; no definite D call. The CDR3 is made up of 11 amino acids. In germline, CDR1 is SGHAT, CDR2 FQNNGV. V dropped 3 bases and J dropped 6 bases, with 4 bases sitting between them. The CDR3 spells CASSFRDTQYF. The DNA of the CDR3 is TGTGCCAGCAGCTTCAGGGATACGCAGTATTTT.

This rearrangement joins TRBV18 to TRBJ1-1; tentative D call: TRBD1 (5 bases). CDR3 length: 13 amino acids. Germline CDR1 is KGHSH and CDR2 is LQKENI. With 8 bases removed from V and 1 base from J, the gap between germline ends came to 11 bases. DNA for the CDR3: TGTGCCAGCAAACAGGATTCGAACACTGAAGCTTTCTTT. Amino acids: CASKQDSNTEAFF.

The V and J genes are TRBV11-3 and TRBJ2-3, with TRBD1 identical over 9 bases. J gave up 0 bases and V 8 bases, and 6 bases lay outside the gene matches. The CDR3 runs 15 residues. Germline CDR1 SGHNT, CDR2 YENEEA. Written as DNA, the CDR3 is TGTGCCAGCTCTAGGGACAGGGCTAGCACAGATACGCAGTATTTT. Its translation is CASSRDRASTDTQYF. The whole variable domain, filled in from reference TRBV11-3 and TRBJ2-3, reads EAGVVQSPRYKIIEKKQPVAFWCNPISGHNTLYWYLQNLGQGPELLIRYENEEAVDDSQLPKDRFSAERLKGVDSTLKIQPAELGDSAVYLCASSRDRASTDTQYFGPGTRLTVL.

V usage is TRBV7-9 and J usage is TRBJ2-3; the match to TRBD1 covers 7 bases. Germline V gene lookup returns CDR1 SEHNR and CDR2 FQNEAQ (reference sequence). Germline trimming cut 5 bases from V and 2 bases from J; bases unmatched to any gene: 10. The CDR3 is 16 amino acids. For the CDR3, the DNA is TGTGCCAGCAGCCTGCCGTACAGGGGAATCACAGATACGCAGTATTTT. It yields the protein CASSLPYRGITDTQYF.

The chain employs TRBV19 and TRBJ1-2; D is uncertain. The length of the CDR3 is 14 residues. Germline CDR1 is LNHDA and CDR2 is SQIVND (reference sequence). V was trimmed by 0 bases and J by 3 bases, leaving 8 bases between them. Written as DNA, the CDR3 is TGTGCCAGTAGTATAGATCCCGGGGACTATGGCTACACCTTC. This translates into CASSIDPGDYGYTF.